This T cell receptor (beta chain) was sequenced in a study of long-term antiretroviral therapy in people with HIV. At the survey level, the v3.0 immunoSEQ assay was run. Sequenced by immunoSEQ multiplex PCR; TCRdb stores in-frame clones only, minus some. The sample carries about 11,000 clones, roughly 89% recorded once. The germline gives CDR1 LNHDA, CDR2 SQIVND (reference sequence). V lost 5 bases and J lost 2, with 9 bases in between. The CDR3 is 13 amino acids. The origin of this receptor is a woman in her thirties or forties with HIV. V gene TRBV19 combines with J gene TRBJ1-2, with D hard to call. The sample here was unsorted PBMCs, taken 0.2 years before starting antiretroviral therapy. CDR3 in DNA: TGTGCCAGTAGTTGGGCAGTCAACTATGGCTACACCTTC. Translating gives CASSWAVNYGYTF.